The 6 T cell receptor beta chains given below trace back to one sample, sequenced in a study of blood T cell repertoires in COVID-19 (dated by TCRdb to 2018 to 2020). The library relied on the immunoSEQ multiplex PCR assay. This immuneACCESS table, as held by TCRdb, lists in-frame sequences with V and J called but not all clones. Of the missing ones, under half trace to an unresolved V gene in checked studies; the others have no known cause. This sample gives 270,000 or so clones in total; 82% of them show up just once. Around 2.9% of the sample goes to the ten largest clones. What was sequenced was peripheral blood. These receptors were obtained from a woman between 18 and 29 years old with acute or convalescent COVID-19.

The chain recombines TRBV19 with TRBJ2-5; D is perhaps TRBD1 (5 bases). V gave up 2 bases and J gave up 4 bases, with 23 bases separating them. This CDR3 spans 18 amino acids. The germline V gene encodes CDR1 LNHDA and CDR2 SQIVND (reference sequence). CDR3 nucleotides: TGTGCCAGTAGTATACGCCACCACTCGAAAGGGGCCAGAGAGACCCAGTACTTC. Translating gives CASSIRHHSKGARETQYF. Supplemented by reference TRBV19 and TRBJ2-5, the full variable domain reads DGGITQSPKYLFRKEGQNVTLSCEQNLNHDAMYWYRQDPGQGLRLIYYSQIVNDFQKGDIAEGYSVSREKKESFPLTVTSAQKNPTAFYLCASSIRHHSKGARETQYFGPGTRLLVL.

The gene calls are TRBV24-1 and TRBJ1-2; 7 bases are a match to TRBD1. This CDR3 region has 14 residues. Germline V gene lookup returns CDR1 KGHDR and CDR2 SFDVKD. The trim removed 5 bases at V and 7 bases at J, leaving 9 bases unmatched. The CDR3 bases are TGTGCCACCAGTGGTATAGACAGGGCCGGTGGCTACACCTTC. Protein product: CATSGIDRAGGYTF.

The chain combines TRBV6-2 or TRBV6-3 with TRBJ1-4; D is unresolved. CDR1 MNHEY and CDR2 SVGEGT come from the germline V gene. The V gene lost 0 bases and the J gene lost 8 bases, with 16 bases spanning the gap. The CDR3 extends over 16 amino acids. CDR3 nucleotide sequence: TGTGCCAGCAGTTACTCGATTTACGAACAGTTGGAAAAACTGTTTTTT. It yields the protein CASSYSIYEQLEKLFF.

This chain connects TRBV30 to TRBJ1-2; D possibly corresponds to TRBD1 (5 bases). CDR1 GTSNPN and CDR2 SVGIG come from the germline V gene (reference sequence). Deletions cut 2 bases from V and 1 base from J, with 11 bases between. The CDR3 sequence is 14 residues long. In DNA form, the CDR3 reads TGTGCCTGGAGTCGACAGAACCTTAACTATGGCTACACCTTC. Protein: CAWSRQNLNYGYTF.

This clone was counted a few times. The genes are TRBV19 and TRBJ2-1; D unresolved. The CDR3 consists of 15 residues. Germline V gene sequence: CDR1 LNHDA, CDR2 SQIVND (reference sequence). Trimming removed 5 bases at V and 0 bases at J, with 11 bases between. CDR3 in amino acids: CASSLFLSSYNEQFF. CDR3 nucleotides: TGTGCCAGTAGTCTTTTCCTTAGCTCCTACAATGAGCAGTTCTTC. The whole variable domain, remainder taken from reference TRBV19 and TRBJ2-1, is DGGITQSPKYLFRKEGQNVTLSCEQNLNHDAMYWYRQDPGQGLRLIYYSQIVNDFQKGDIAEGYSVSREKKESFPLTVTSAQKNPTAFYLCASSLFLSSYNEQFFGPGTRLTVL.

The chain joins TRBV19 to TRBJ2-7; 8 positions agree with TRBD1. V was clipped by 1 base and J by 1 base; unmatched bases: 3. Germline loops: CDR1 LNHDA, CDR2 SQIVND (reference sequence). There are 15 residues in the CDR3. CDR3 nucleotides: TGTGCCAGTAGTATAGCGGGGGACAGGTCCTACGAGCAGTACTTC. Residues: CASSIAGDRSYEQYF.